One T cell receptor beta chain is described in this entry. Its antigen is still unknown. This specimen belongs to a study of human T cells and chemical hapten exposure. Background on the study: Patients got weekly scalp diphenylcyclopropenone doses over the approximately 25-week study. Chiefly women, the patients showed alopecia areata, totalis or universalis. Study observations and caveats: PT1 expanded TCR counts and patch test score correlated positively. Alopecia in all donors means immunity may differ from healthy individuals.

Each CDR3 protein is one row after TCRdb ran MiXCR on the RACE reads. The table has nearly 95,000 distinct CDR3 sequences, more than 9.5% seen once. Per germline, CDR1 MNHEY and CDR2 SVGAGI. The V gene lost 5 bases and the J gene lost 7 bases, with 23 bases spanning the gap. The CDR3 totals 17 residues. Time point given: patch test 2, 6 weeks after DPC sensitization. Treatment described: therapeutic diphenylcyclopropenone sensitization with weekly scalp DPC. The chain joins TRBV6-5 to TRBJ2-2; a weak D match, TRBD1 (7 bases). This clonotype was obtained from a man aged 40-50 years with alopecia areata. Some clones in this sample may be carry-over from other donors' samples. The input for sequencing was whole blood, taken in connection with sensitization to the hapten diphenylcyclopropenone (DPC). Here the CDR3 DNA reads TGTGCCAGCAGTAACGGGGGACCGACAGGGACGGTCGGGGAGCTGTTTTTT. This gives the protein CASSNGGPTGTVGELFF.